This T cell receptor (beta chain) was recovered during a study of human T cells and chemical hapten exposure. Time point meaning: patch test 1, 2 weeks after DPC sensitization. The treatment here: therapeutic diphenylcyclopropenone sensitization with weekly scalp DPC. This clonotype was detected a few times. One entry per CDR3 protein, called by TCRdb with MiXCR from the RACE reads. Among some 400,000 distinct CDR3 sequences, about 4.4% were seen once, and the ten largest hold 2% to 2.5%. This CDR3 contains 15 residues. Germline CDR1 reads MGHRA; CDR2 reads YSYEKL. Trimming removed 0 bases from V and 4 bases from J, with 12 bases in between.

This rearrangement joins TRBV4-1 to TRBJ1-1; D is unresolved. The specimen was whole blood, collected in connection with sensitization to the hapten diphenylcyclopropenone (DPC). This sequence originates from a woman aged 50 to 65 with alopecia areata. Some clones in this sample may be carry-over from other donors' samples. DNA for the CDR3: TGCGCCAGCAGCCAAGATAAAGGGTGGATCACTGAAGCTTTCTTT. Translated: CASSQDKGWITEAFF.